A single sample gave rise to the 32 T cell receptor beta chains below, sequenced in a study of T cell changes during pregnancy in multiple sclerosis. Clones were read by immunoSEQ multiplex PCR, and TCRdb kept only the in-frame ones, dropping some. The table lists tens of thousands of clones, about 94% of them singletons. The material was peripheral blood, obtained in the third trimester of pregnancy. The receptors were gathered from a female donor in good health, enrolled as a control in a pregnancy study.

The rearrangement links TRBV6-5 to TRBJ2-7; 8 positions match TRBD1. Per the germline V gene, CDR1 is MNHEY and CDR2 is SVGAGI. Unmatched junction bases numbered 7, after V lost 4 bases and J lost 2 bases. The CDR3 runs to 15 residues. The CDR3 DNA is TGTGCCAGCAGTTTGACCGGACAGGGCCCCTACGAGCAGTACTTC. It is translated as CASSLTGQGPYEQYF.

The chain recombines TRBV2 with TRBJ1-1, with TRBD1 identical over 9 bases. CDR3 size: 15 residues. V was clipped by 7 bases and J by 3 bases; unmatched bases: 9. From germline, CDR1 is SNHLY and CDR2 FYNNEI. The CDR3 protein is CASNLRTGVDTEAFF. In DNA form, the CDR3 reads TGTGCCAGCAACCTACGGACAGGGGTTGACACTGAAGCTTTCTTT.

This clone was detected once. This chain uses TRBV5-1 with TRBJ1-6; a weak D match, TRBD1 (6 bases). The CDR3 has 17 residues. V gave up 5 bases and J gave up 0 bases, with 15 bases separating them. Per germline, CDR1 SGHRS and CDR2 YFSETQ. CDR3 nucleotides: TGCGCCAGCAGTTTCCAGACAGGCAACTCCTATAATTCACCCCTCCACTTT. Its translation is CASSFQTGNSYNSPLHF.

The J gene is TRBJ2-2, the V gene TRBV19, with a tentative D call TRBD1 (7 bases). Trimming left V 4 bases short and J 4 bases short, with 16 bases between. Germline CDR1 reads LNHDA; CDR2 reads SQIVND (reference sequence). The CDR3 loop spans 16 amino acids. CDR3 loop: CASSSRNRGGTGELFF. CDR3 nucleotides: TGTGCCAGTAGTAGTAGGAACAGGGGAGGCACCGGGGAGCTGTTTTTT. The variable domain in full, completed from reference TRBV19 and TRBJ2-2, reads DGGITQSPKYLFRKEGQNVTLSCEQNLNHDAMYWYRQDPGQGLRLIYYSQIVNDFQKGDIAEGYSVSREKKESFPLTVTSAQKNPTAFYLCASSSRNRGGTGELFFGEGSRLTVL.

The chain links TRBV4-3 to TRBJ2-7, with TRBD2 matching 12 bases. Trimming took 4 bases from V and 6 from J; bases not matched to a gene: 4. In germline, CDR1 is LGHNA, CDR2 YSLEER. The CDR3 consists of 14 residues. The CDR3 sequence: CASSRSSGRAEQYF. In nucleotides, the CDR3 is TGCGCCAGCAGCCGTTCTAGCGGGAGGGCCGAGCAGTACTTC.

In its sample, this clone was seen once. CDR3 protein: CASSQFTGTGGEETQYF. CDR3 DNA: TGTGCCAGCAGCCAATTTACCGGGACAGGGGGGGAGGAGACCCAGTACTTC. The chain carries TRBV14 and TRBJ2-5; 11 bases are a match to TRBD1. Germline CDR1 is SGHDN and CDR2 is FVKESK. Unmatched junction bases numbered 10, after V lost 2 bases and J lost 5 bases. This CDR3 is 17 amino acids long.

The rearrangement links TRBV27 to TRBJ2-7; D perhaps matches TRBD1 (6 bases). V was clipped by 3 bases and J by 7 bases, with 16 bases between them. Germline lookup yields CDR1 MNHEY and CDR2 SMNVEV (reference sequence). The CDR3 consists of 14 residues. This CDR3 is CASSLRDTLNEQYF. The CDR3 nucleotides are TGTGCCAGCAGTTTGAGGGACACCTTAAATGAGCAGTACTTC.

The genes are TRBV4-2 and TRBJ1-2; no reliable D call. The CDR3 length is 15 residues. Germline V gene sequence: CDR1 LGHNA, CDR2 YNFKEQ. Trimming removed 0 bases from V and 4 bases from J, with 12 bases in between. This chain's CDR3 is CASSQDAGPAYGYTF. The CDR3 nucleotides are TGTGCCAGCAGCCAAGATGCAGGCCCTGCCTATGGCTACACCTTC.

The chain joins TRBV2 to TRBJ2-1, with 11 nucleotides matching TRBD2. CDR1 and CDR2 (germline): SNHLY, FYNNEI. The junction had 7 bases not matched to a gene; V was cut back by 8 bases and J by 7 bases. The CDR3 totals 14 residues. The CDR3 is CASRTSGGRNEQFF. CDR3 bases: TGTGCCAGCCGAACTAGCGGGGGCAGGAATGAGCAGTTCTTC. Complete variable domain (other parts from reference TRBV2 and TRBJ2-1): EPEVTQTPSHQVTQMGQEVILRCVPISNHLYFYWYRQILGQKVEFLVSFYNNEISEKSEIFDDQFSVERPDGSNFTLKIRSTKLEDSAMYFCASRTSGGRNEQFFGPGTRLTVL.

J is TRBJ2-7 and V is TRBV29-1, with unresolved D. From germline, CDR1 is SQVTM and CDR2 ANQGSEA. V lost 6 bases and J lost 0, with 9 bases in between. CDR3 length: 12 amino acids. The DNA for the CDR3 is TGCAGCGTAATGACTTCCTCCTACGAGCAGTACTTC. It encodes CSVMTSSYEQYF.

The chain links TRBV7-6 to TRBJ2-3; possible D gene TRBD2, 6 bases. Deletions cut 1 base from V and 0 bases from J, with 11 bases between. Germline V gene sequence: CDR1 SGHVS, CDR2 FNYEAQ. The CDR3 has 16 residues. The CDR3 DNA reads TGTGCCAGCAGCTTAGGCGGGGCCGCTAGCACAGATACGCAGTATTTT. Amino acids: CASSLGGAASTDTQYF. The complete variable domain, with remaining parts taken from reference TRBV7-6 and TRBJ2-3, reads GAGVSQSPRYKVTKRGQDVALRCDPISGHVSLYWYRQALGQGPEFLTYFNYEAQQDKSGLPNDRFSAERPEGSISTLTIQRTEQRDSAMYRCASSLGGAASTDTQYFGPGTRLTVL.

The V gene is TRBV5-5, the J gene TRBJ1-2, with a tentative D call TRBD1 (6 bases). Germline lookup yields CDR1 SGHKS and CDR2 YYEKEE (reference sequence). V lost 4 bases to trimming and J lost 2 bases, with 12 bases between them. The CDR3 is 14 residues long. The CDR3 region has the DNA TGTGCCAGCAGCCCTGATGGGGGCAACTATGGCTACACCTTC. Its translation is CASSPDGGNYGYTF.

For the CDR3, the DNA is TGTGCCAGCAGCGTACAAAAGGGGGCGACTGGAAACACCATATATTTT. Translating it yields CASSVQKGATGNTIYF. This chain links TRBV9 with TRBJ1-3, with 7 bases identical to TRBD1. V was clipped by 1 base and J by 2 bases; unmatched bases: 6. This CDR3 contains 16 residues. Looked up from germline, CDR1 is SGDLS and CDR2 is YYNGEE. The full variable domain, its missing parts supplied by reference TRBV9 and TRBJ1-3, is DSGVTQTPKHLITATGQRVTLRCSPRSGDLSVYWYQQSLDQGLQFLIQYYNGEERAKGNILERFSAQQFPDLHSELNLSSLELGDSALYFCASSVQKGATGNTIYFGEGSWLTVV.

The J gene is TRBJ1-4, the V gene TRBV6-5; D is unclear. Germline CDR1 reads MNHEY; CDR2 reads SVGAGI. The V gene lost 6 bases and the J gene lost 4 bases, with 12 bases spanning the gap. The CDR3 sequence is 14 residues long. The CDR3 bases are TGTGCCAGCAGACGACTGGCATTTAATGAAAAACTGTTTTTT. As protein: CASRRLAFNEKLFF.

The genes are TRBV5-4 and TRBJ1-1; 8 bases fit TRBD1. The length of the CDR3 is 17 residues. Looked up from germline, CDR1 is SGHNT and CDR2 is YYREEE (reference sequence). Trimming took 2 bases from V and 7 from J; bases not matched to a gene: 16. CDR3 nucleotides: TGTGCCAGCAGCTTTAGAATTTTGGGGACAGGTAAGGATGAAGCTTTCTTT. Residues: CASSFRILGTGKDEAFF.

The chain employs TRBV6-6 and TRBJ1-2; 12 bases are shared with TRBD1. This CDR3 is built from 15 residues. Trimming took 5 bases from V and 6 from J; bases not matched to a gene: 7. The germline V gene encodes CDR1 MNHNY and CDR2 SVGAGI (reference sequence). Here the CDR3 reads CASSLGTGGADGYTF. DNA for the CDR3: TGTGCCAGCAGTCTCGGGACAGGGGGCGCAGATGGCTACACCTTC.

CDR3 nucleotides: TGTGCCAGTAGTCCAACGGAAGGACTCCCGGATTGGTATGGCTACACCTTC. Protein sequence: CASSPTEGLPDWYGYTF. The V gene is TRBV19, the J gene TRBJ1-2; D call uncertain. V dropped 5 bases and J dropped 5 bases, with 24 bases sitting between them. Germline V gives CDR1 LNHDA, CDR2 SQIVND (reference sequence). This CDR3 is 17 amino acids long.

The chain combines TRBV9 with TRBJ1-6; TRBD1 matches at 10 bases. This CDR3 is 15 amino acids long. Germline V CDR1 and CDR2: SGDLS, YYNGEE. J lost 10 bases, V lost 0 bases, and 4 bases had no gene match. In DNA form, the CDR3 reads TGTGCCAGCAGCGTAGTAGGGACAGGGGACTCACCCCTCCACTTT. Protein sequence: CASSVVGTGDSPLHF.

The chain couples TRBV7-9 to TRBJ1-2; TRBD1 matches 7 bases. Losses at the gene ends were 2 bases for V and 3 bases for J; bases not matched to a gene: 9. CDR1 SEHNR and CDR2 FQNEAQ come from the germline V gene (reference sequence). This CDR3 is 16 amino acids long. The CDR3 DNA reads TGTGCCAGCAGCTTACAGGGGGGAAGCAAAGACTATGGCTACACCTTC. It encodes CASSLQGGSKDYGYTF. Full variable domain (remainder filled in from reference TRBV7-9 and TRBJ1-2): DTGVSQNPRHKITKRGQNVTFRCDPISEHNRLYWYRQTLGQGPEFLTYFQNEAQLEKSRLLSDRFSAERPKGSFSTLEIQRTEQGDSAMYLCASSLQGGSKDYGYTFGSGTRLTVV.

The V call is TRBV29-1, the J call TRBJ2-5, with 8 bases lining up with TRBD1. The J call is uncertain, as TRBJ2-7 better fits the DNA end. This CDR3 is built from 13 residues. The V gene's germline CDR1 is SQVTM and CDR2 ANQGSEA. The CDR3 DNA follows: TGCAGCGTTGGGGGACAGGACTCTCCCGAGCAGTACTTC. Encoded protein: CSVGGQDSPEQYF.

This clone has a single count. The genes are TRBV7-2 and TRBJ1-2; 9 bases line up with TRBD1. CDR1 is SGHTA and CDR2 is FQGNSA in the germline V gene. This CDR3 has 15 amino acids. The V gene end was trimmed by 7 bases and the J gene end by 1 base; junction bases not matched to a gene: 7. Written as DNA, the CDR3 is TGTGCCAGCACCGGGACAGGGATGGGTAACTATGGCTACACCTTC. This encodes CASTGTGMGNYGYTF.

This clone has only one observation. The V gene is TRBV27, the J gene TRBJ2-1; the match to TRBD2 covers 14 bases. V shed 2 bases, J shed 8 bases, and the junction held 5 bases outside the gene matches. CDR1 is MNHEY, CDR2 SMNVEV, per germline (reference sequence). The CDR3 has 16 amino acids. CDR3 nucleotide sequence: TGTGCCAGCAGTTTACTGGGACTAGCGGGAGTAGATGAGCAGTTCTTC. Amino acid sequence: CASSLLGLAGVDEQFF.

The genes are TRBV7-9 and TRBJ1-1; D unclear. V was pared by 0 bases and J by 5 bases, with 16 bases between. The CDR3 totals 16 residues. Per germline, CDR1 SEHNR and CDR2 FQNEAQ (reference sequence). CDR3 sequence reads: CASSLANTRGGTEAFF. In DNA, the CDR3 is TGTGCCAGCAGCTTAGCTAACACGCGGGGAGGTACTGAAGCTTTCTTT.

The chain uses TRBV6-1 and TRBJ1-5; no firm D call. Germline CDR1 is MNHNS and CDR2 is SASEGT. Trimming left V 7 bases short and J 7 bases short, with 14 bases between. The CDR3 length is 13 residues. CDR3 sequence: CASIATVFQPQHF. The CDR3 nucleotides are TGTGCCAGCATCGCTACAGTCTTCCAGCCCCAGCATTTT.

CDR3 residues: CASSSLPTGAPSSYEQYF. CDR3 bases: TGTGCCAGCAGCTCCCTTCCGACAGGGGCCCCGAGCTCCTACGAGCAGTACTTC. The chain employs TRBV9 and TRBJ2-7, with 8 bases lining up with TRBD1. Germline loops: CDR1 SGDLS, CDR2 YYNGEE. This CDR3 has 18 amino acids. With V trimmed by 4 bases and J by 0 bases, 15 bases remained unmatched.

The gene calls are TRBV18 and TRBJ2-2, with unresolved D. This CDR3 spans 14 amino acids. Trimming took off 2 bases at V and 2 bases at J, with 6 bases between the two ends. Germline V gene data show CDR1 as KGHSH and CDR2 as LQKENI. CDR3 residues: CASSPITNTGELFF. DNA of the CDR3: TGTGCCAGCTCACCAATCACTAACACCGGGGAGCTGTTTTTT.

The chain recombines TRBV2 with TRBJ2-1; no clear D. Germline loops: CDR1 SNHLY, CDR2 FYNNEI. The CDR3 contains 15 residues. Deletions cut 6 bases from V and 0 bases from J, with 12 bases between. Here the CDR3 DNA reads TGTGCCAGCAGCCCTAAGGAGAGCTCCTACAATGAGCAGTTCTTC. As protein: CASSPKESSYNEQFF.

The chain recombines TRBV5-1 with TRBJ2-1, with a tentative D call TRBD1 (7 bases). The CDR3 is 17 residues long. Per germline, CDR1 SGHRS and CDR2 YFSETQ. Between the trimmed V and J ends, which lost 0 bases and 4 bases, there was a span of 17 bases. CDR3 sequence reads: CASSLEEGQRAYNEQFF. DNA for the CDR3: TGCGCCAGCAGCTTGGAGGAGGGACAGCGAGCTTACAATGAGCAGTTCTTC. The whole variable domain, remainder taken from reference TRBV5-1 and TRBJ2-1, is KAGVTQTPRYLIKTRGQQVTLSCSPISGHRSVSWYQQTPGQGLQFLFEYFSETQRNKGNFPGRFSGRQFSNSRSEMNVSTLELGDSALYLCASSLEEGQRAYNEQFFGPGTRLTVL.

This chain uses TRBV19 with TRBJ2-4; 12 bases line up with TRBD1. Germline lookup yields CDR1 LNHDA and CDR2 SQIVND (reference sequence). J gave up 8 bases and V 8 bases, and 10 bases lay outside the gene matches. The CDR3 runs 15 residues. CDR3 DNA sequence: TGTGCCAGTCGTAGGTCCGGGACAGGGGGCGACATTCAGTACTTC. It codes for CASRRSGTGGDIQYF.

The chain's CDR3 is CASSTGLGQGGYEQYF. DNA of the CDR3: TGTGCCAGCAGCACGGGACTGGGACAGGGTGGCTACGAGCAGTACTTC. The chain carries TRBV9 and TRBJ2-7, with 9 bases matching TRBD1. V trimming: 4 bases; J trimming: 3 bases; junction bases outside the gene matches: 11. This CDR3 is built from 16 residues. Per germline, CDR1 SGDLS and CDR2 YYNGEE.

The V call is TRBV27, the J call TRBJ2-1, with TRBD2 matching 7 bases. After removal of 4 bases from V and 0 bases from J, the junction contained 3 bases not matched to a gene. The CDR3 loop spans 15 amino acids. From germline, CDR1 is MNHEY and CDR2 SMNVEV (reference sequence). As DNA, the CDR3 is TGTGCCAGCAGTTATATAGCGGGCTCCTACAATGAGCAGTTCTTC. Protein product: CASSYIAGSYNEQFF.

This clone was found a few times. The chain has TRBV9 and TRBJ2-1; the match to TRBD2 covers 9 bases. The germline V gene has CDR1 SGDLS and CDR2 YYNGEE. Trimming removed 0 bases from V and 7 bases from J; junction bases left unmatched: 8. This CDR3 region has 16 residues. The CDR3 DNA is TGTGCCAGCAGCGTAGAGGGGCGGGGGGGCTGGAATGAGCAGTTCTTC. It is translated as CASSVEGRGGWNEQFF.